The next 20 T cell receptor beta chains were all read from a single sample in a study of blood T cell repertoires in COVID-19. Assay: immunoSEQ multiplex PCR; the TCRdb copy retains only in-frame clones and omits some. This table holds 100,000 to 150,000 clones, about 87% found once. Sequencing was done on a sample of peripheral blood. The receptors come from a man over 45 with acute or convalescent COVID-19.

J is TRBJ2-3 and V is TRBV13; 15 bases are a match to TRBD2. There are 18 residues in the CDR3. CDR1 and CDR2 from the germline V gene are PRHDT and FYEKMQ (reference sequence). With V trimmed by 3 bases and J by 0 bases, 4 bases remained unmatched. The CDR3 DNA reads TGTGCCAGCAGCTTCGGACTAGCGGGGGGGTCTAGCACAGATACGCAGTATTTT. Translated: CASSFGLAGGSSTDTQYF.

The chain recombines TRBV29-1 with TRBJ2-3, with TRBD2 matching over 10 bases. The CDR3 sequence is 14 residues long. Looked up from germline, CDR1 is SQVTM and CDR2 is ANQGSEA. J gave up 2 bases and V 6 bases, and 5 bases lay outside the gene matches. CDR3 coding DNA: TGCAGCGTGGTAGCGGGAGGACCCACAGATACGCAGTATTTT. This codes for CSVVAGGPTDTQYF.

The chain couples TRBV9 to TRBJ1-4, with D perhaps TRBD1 (6 bases). The CDR3 has 14 residues. CDR1 SGDLS and CDR2 YYNGEE come from the germline V gene. The germline V and J ends were trimmed by 3 bases and 6 bases, with 12 bases remaining between them. The CDR3 spells CASSARTEDEKLFF. The CDR3, as DNA: TGTGCCAGCAGCGCCCGGACAGAAGATGAAAAACTGTTTTTT.

This clone occurred a few times. The chain joins TRBV19 to TRBJ1-5, with D uncertain. The CDR3 is 13 amino acids. Trimming pared 2 bases from V and 7 bases from J, leaving 9 bases between. Germline CDR1 LNHDA, CDR2 SQIVND (reference sequence). The CDR3 coding sequence is TGTGCCAGTAGTATATTTCACAGCCAGCCCCAGCATTTT. This translates into CASSIFHSQPQHF.

The chain joins TRBV4-1 to TRBJ1-2; unclear D gene. V lost 1 base and J 8 bases, leaving 11 bases between the germline ends. Germline values: CDR1 MGHRA, CDR2 YSYEKL. The CDR3 totals 13 residues. The CDR3 here is CASSQGAAGGYTF. The CDR3 coding sequence is TGCGCCAGCAGCCAAGGCGCGGCCGGGGGCTACACCTTC.

The chain employs TRBV3-1 (or the pseudogene TRBV3-2) and TRBJ1-1; the D is unclear. This CDR3 is built from 14 residues. CDR1 and CDR2 (germline): LGHDT, YNNKEL (reference sequence). Between the trimmed V and J ends, which lost 8 bases and 4 bases, there was a span of 17 bases. The CDR3 sequence: CASSHSGGSTEAFF. The CDR3 DNA reads TGTGCCAGCTCCCATTCAGGAGGGAGCACTGAAGCTTTCTTT.

The chain combines TRBV5-1 with TRBJ1-1, with D possibly matching TRBD1 (6 bases). V was clipped by 0 bases and J by 1 base, with 13 bases between them. The CDR3 is made up of 16 amino acids. Germline V gene lookup returns CDR1 SGHRS and CDR2 YFSETQ. DNA for the CDR3: TGCGCCAGCAGCTTGGACCGCAGGGGCCCGAACACTGAAGCTTTCTTT. This sequence encodes CASSLDRRGPNTEAFF.

This chain joins TRBV30 and TRBJ2-7, with a tentative D call TRBD2 (5 bases). The ends were cut back, 2 bases at V and 2 bases at J, with 10 bases in the middle. Per germline, CDR1 GTSNPN and CDR2 SVGIG (reference sequence). CDR3 size: 13 residues. The CDR3 region is CAWSKGAPYEQYF. CDR3 in DNA: TGTGCCTGGAGTAAGGGAGCACCCTACGAGCAGTACTTC.

The J gene is TRBJ1-1, the V gene TRBV5-1, with a tentative D call TRBD1 (6 bases). The CDR3 is 15 residues long. V was trimmed by 0 bases and J by 1 base, leaving 10 bases between them. Per the germline V gene, CDR1 is SGHRS and CDR2 is YFSETQ. The CDR3 DNA follows: TGCGCCAGCAGCTTGGCAGGGGAGGGGAACACTGAAGCTTTCTTT. Its translation is CASSLAGEGNTEAFF.

This clone has just one count. One end of the junction is discordant with germline, which a read error may explain. The rearrangement links TRBV27 to TRBJ1-1, with D perhaps matching TRBD1 (5 bases). Germline V gene data show CDR1 as MNHEY and CDR2 as SMNVEV (reference sequence). CDR3 length: 14 residues. The CDR3 reads CASSLRGANAEAFF. The CDR3 nucleotides are TGTGCCAGCAGTTTAAGGGGTGCGAACGCTGAAGCTTTCTTT.

This chain uses TRBV28 with TRBJ2-5; 11 nucleotides match TRBD1. The CDR3 is 17 amino acids. Looked up from germline, CDR1 is MDHEN and CDR2 is SYDVKM. V was clipped by 6 bases and J by 5 bases; unmatched bases: 14. CDR3 in amino acids: CASSPALGQGALETQYF. The CDR3, as DNA: TGTGCCAGCAGCCCCGCCCTTGGACAGGGGGCACTGGAGACCCAGTACTTC. Based on the CDR3 plus reference TRBV28 and TRBJ2-5, the full variable domain is DVKVTQSSRYLVKRTGEKVFLECVQDMDHENMFWYRQDPGLGLRLIYFSYDVKMKEKGDIPEGYSVSREKKERFSLILESASTNQTSMYLCASSPALGQGALETQYFGPGTRLLVL.

The V call is TRBV9, the J call TRBJ1-1; D is perhaps TRBD1 (6 bases). Germline V CDR1 and CDR2: SGDLS, YYNGEE. Trimming shortened V by 5 bases and J by 4 bases, and 15 bases separated the two germline ends. This CDR3 spans 14 amino acids. The CDR3 loop reads CASREGGGSTEAFF. DNA of the CDR3: TGTGCCAGCAGGGAGGGAGGGGGGAGCACTGAAGCTTTCTTT.

The chain is built from TRBV9 and TRBJ2-5, with TRBD1 matching over 7 bases. Trimming removed 4 bases from V and 3 bases from J; junction bases left unmatched: 9. Germline V lookup: CDR1 SGDLS, CDR2 YYNGEE. The CDR3 contains 15 residues. The CDR3 reads CASSITTGNEETQYF. Here the CDR3 DNA reads TGTGCCAGCAGCATTACGACAGGGAATGAAGAGACCCAGTACTTC.

This sequence joins TRBV6-5 and TRBJ2-7; D gene unclear. Trimming stripped 7 bases from V and 2 bases from J, with 9 bases between. The germline CDR1 and CDR2 sequences are MNHEY and SVGAGI. This CDR3 is built from 12 residues. CDR3 sequence (DNA): TGTGCCAGCACCGGCGGAGCCTACGAGCAGTACTTC. This sequence encodes CASTGGAYEQYF.

V and J are TRBV7-6 and TRBJ2-1; the match to TRBD2 covers 9 bases. The germline gives CDR1 SGHVS, CDR2 FNYEAQ. The CDR3 extends over 15 amino acids. J was trimmed by 3 bases and V by 5 bases; bases with no gene match: 5. The CDR3, as DNA: TGTGCCAGCAGCCCAGCGGGAGGCCTCTACAATGAGCAGTTCTTC. Encoded protein: CASSPAGGLYNEQFF.

This clone was counted between two and nine times. The chain carries TRBV29-1 and TRBJ2-3; 8 bases fit TRBD1. From germline, CDR1 is SQVTM and CDR2 ANQGSEA. The CDR3 is made up of 16 amino acids. The J segment lost 6 bases and the V segment lost 6 bases, leaving 17 bases of the junction unmatched. The CDR3 loop is CSVLLQGAWLMDTQYF. As DNA, the CDR3 is TGCAGCGTCCTTCTCCAGGGGGCCTGGCTAATGGATACGCAGTATTTT.

The chain is built from TRBV27 and TRBJ1-2, with 7 bases identical to TRBD1. CDR3 length: 17 residues. The V gene's germline CDR1 is MNHEY and CDR2 SMNVEV (reference sequence). After removal of 3 bases from V and 5 bases from J, the junction contained 15 bases not matched to a gene. The CDR3 sequence: CASSFATPQGEPYGYTF. The CDR3 nucleotides read TGTGCCAGCAGTTTTGCGACCCCCCAGGGGGAACCTTATGGCTACACCTTC.

The chain links TRBV5-1 to TRBJ1-1; TRBD1 matches 9 bases. Germline V lookup: CDR1 SGHRS, CDR2 YFSETQ. V shed 2 bases and J 11 bases; nucleotides not matched to a gene: 10. The CDR3 contains 14 residues. The CDR3 DNA reads TGCGCCAGCAGCTTTGGACAGGGGAAGGAACGGGCTTTCTTT. Protein product: CASSFGQGKERAFF.

The gene calls are TRBV3-1 (or the pseudogene TRBV3-2) and TRBJ2-5, with 7 bases identical to TRBD2. J lost 5 bases, V lost 0 bases, and 6 bases had no gene match. The CDR3 has 15 residues. CDR1 and CDR2 (germline): LGHDT, YNNKEL (reference sequence). CDR3 nucleotide sequence: TGTGCCAGCAGCCAAGATGAGGGAGGGTGGGAGACCCAGTACTTC. As protein: CASSQDEGGWETQYF.

The chain employs TRBV2 and TRBJ1-1; D may be TRBD1 (6 bases). V gave up 4 bases and J gave up 1 base, with 13 bases separating them. The CDR3 spans 15 residues. In germline, CDR1 is SNHLY, CDR2 FYNNEI. This chain's CDR3 is CASSGGHGGNTEAFF. CDR3 coding DNA: TGTGCCAGCAGTGGGGGGCATGGGGGGAACACTGAAGCTTTCTTT.